Presented here are 10 T cell receptor beta chains from one specimen sequenced in a study of blood T cells in healthy people across ages. A J-beta primer mix and a sample-barcoded 5' primer were used in a second PCR of roughly 7 to 12 cycles. TCRdb passed the 5' RACE reads through MiXCR, listing each CDR3 protein once. The sample includes around 850,000 distinct CDR3 sequences, about 34% seen only once; the top ten take about an eighth. Sequencing input: blood. The source is a man aged 18 to 35 in good health.

The chain carries TRBV12-3 or TRBV12-4 and TRBJ1-3, with D perhaps TRBD1 (6 bases). The CDR3 covers 15 residues. V was cut by 4 bases and J by 8 bases, with 18 bases left in between. DNA for the CDR3: TGTGCCAGCAGTTCAGGGGTCCCGCGAGGGGACACCATATATTTT. This encodes CASSSGVPRGDTIYF.

This clonotype came up many times. The V call is TRBV2, the J call TRBJ2-7; no reliable D call. Germline V lookup: CDR1 SNHLY, CDR2 FYNNEI. The V and J ends lost 4 bases and 6 bases respectively, with 7 bases between them. CDR3 length: 11 amino acids. The CDR3 nucleotides are TGTGCCAGCAGTGGGGGTTCCGAGCAGTACTTC. It yields the protein CASSGGSEQYF.

In this sample, this clonotype turned up many times. The DNA for the CDR3 is TGCAGTGCCGAACAGGGGGCCAGCGACGAGCAGTACTTC. It yields the protein CSAEQGASDEQYF. The chain joins TRBV20-1 to TRBJ2-7, with 9 bases identical to TRBD1. The CDR3 is 13 amino acids. Germline V lookup: CDR1 DFQATT, CDR2 SNEGSKA (reference sequence). Germline trimming cut 6 bases from V and 5 bases from J; bases unmatched to any gene: 8.

Remarks on this clonotype: The germline gene is not matched at one end of the junction; a read error may be the cause. This chain connects TRBV20-1 to TRBJ1-2, with 7 bases lining up with TRBD1. Germline assignment: CDR1 DFQATT and CDR2 SNEGSKA (reference sequence). There are 18 residues in the CDR3. CDR3 in amino acids: CSARRTGVIQHHNLGYIF. CDR3 bases: TGCAGTGCAAGAAGAACAGGGGTGATCCAACACCATAACCTTGGCTACATCTTC.

This chain connects TRBV12-3 or TRBV12-4 to TRBJ2-3, with TRBD1 matching over 10 bases. J gave up 5 bases and V 6 bases, and 14 bases lay outside the gene matches. The CDR3 covers 17 residues. This CDR3 reads CASRRQGAGQLEDTQYF. In DNA, the CDR3 is TGTGCCAGCAGACGACAGGGGGCAGGACAATTGGAAGATACGCAGTATTTT.

To note about this clonotype: A much bigger clone sits one base away, suggesting this may be a read error. The chain recombines TRBV7-2 with TRBJ2-1; no definite D call. The CDR3 is made up of 15 amino acids. Germline assignment: CDR1 SGHTA and CDR2 FQGNSA. The CDR3, as DNA: TGTGCCAGCAGCTTAGAAGGTATTGGGCACAATGGGCAGTTCTTC. Translating gives CASSLEGIGHNGQFF.

V is TRBV7-6 and J is TRBJ2-3; D is possibly TRBD2 (6 bases). CDR3 length equals 15 residues. Deletions cut 4 bases from V and 1 base from J, with 12 bases between. Per the germline V gene, CDR1 is SGHVS and CDR2 is FNYEAQ. The CDR3 sequence: CASSSLAERTDTQYF. Written as DNA, the CDR3 is TGTGCCAGCAGCTCGTTAGCGGAACGCACAGATACGCAGTATTTT.

Many counts were recorded for this clonotype. The chain couples TRBV9 to TRBJ2-7; maybe TRBD2 (5 bases). V lost 2 bases, J lost 0 bases, and 9 bases lay in between. Per the germline V gene, CDR1 is SGDLS and CDR2 is YYNGEE. This CDR3 has 14 residues. CDR3 in amino acids: CASSVSGNSYEQYF. CDR3 DNA: TGTGCCAGCAGCGTGAGCGGAAACTCCTACGAGCAGTACTTC.

V gene TRBV4-2 combines with J gene TRBJ2-5; 10 bases match TRBD2. After removal of 0 bases from V and 9 bases from J, the junction contained 10 bases not matched to a gene. This CDR3 contains 16 residues. Germline V CDR1 and CDR2: LGHNA, YNFKEQ. The chain's CDR3 is CASSQDLAGEEGAQYF. In nucleotides, the CDR3 is TGTGCCAGCAGCCAAGATCTAGCGGGGGAGGAAGGGGCCCAGTACTTC.

This clonotype was seen a few times. A read error may explain this, as a much larger clone is one base away. This sequence joins TRBV20-1 and TRBJ2-1; D unclear. In germline, CDR1 is DFQATT, CDR2 SNEGSKA (reference sequence). Trimming took 0 bases from V and 13 from J, leaving 10 bases between them. The CDR3 totals 11 residues. The CDR3 spells CSARDQETQFF. CDR3 DNA: TGCAGTGCTAGAGATCAGGAGACCCAGTTCTTC.